This TCR beta chain was recorded in a study of cytomegalovirus exposure and HLA in healthy donors. The repertoire was sequenced with immunoSEQ multiplex PCR; TCRdb's copy has only in-frame clones and lacks some. The data hold 180,000 or so clones, with about 87% observed a single time. In this sample, this clone turned up many times. The ends lost 8 bases at V and 7 bases at J; junction bases unmatched: 5. CDR3 length equals 14 residues. From germline, CDR1 is WNHNN and CDR2 SYGVQD (reference sequence). The chain combines TRBV10-1 with TRBJ1-6; 10 bases map to TRBD1. Sequenced: PBMCs. This TCR was sampled from a woman aged 25 to 39 in good health and CMV-seronegative. In nucleotides, the CDR3 is TGCGCCAGCTCTCCGGGACAGGGGAATTCACCCCTCCACTTT. Encoded protein: CASSPGQGNSPLHF.